The present T cell receptor (beta chain) was sequenced within a study of OX40 agonist ivuxolimab in advanced cancers. Across the study: The dose-escalation group included hepatocellular carcinoma, melanoma, renal cell carcinoma and head and neck cancer. Earlier treatment with anti-PD-1, anti-PD-L1 or anti-CTLA-4 was permitted, and about 40% had received some.

Germline CDR1 reads MNHEY; CDR2 reads SMNVEV (reference sequence). The CDR3 has 13 residues. Deletions cut 6 bases from V and 4 bases from J, with 12 bases between. Method: immunoSEQ multiplex PCR; TCRdb's copy keeps in-frame clones and lacks some. The sample yields some 66,000 clones, over 75% seen once. This clonotype was obtained from an adult with an advanced solid tumor such as melanoma, head and neck, liver or kidney cancer. V is TRBV27 and J is TRBJ1-1; D remains unclear. The starting material was CD4+ or CD8+ T cells sorted from blood, obtained in a trial of the OX40 agonist ivuxolimab. CDR3 DNA sequence: TGTGCCAGCAGCCGAGGACTGGGCACTGAAGCTTTCTTT. This encodes CASSRGLGTEAFF.